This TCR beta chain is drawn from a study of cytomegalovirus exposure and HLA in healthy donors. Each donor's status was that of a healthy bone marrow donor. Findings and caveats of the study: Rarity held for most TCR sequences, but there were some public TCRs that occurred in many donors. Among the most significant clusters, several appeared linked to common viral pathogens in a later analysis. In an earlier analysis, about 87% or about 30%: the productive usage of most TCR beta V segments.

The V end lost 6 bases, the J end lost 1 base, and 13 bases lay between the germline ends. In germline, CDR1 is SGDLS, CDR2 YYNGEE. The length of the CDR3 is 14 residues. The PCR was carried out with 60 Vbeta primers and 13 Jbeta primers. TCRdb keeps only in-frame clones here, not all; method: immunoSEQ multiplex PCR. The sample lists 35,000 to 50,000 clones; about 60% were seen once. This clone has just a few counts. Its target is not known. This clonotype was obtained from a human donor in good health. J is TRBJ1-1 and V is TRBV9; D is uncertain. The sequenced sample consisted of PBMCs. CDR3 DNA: TGTGCCAGCATTCGGTGGCGGGAGAACACTGAAGCTTTCTTT. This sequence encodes CASIRWRENTEAFF.